These T cell receptor beta chains were read from a single sample in a study of cytomegalovirus exposure and HLA in healthy donors. Sequenced by immunoSEQ multiplex PCR; TCRdb stores in-frame clones only, minus some. Of 150,000 to 160,000 clones in the sample, around three quarters are singletons; the top ten hold over 3%. Input material: PBMCs. These receptor sequences come from a woman aged 40 to 50 in good health and CMV-seronegative. The CDR3 runs from the conserved cysteine through the conserved F or W. The order of the fields is CDR3 DNA, CDR3 protein, V gene, D gene, clone size, J gene. A D gene is named only where the DNA matches it firmly. Rows give clone size only sometimes, using once, few, many, or a class for an expanded clone.

cdr3_nt: TGTGCCAGCAGTTATGAGGCTCTTCAAAACTATAGCTACACCTTC
cdr3_aa: CASSYEALQNYSYTF
v_call: TRBV6-5
d_call: -
clone_size: -
j_call: TRBJ1-2

cdr3_nt: TGTGCCAGCAGCTTAACAGGGGGGTACACAGATACGCAGTATTTT
cdr3_aa: CASSLTGGYTDTQYF
v_call: TRBV7-9
d_call: TRBD1
clone_size: -
j_call: TRBJ2-3

cdr3_nt: TGTGCCAGCACCGCCGACGGGGTGAACACTGAAGCTTTCTTT
cdr3_aa: CASTADGVNTEAFF
v_call: TRBV2
d_call: -
clone_size: -
j_call: TRBJ1-1

cdr3_nt: TGTGCCAGCAGTTACTCGACAGAGAGCAATCAGCCCCAGCATTTT
cdr3_aa: CASSYSTESNQPQHF
v_call: TRBV6-5
d_call: -
clone_size: -
j_call: TRBJ1-5

cdr3_nt: TGTGCCATCAATTCCCCGGAGCGGGGGGCAGGAAACACCATATATTTT
cdr3_aa: CAINSPERGAGNTIYF
v_call: TRBV10-3
d_call: -
clone_size: -
j_call: TRBJ1-3

cdr3_nt: TGCGCCAGCCACCAGGCAGCGGGGGCTTTGGATACGCAGTATTTT
cdr3_aa: CASHQAAGALDTQYF
v_call: TRBV5-1
d_call: TRBD2
clone_size: -
j_call: TRBJ2-3

cdr3_nt: TGTGCCTTGGAGGAAAGCGGGAGGGTTAATGAGCAGTTCTTC
cdr3_aa: CALEESGRVNEQFF
v_call: TRBV30
d_call: TRBD2
clone_size: -
j_call: TRBJ2-1

cdr3_nt: TGTGCCAGCGGGGGACTAGCGGGGGTCCCCCCCTACGAGCAGTACTTC
cdr3_aa: CASGGLAGVPPYEQYF
v_call: TRBV6-4
d_call: TRBD2
clone_size: -
j_call: TRBJ2-7

cdr3_nt: TGTGCCAGCAAAAACACGGGACAGTCCTACGAGCAGTACTTC
cdr3_aa: CASKNTGQSYEQYF
v_call: TRBV2
d_call: TRBD1
clone_size: -
j_call: TRBJ2-7

cdr3_nt: TGTGCCAGCAGCTCAAAGAACACTGAAGCTTTCTTT
cdr3_aa: CASSSKNTEAFF
v_call: TRBV7-9
d_call: -
clone_size: -
j_call: TRBJ1-1

cdr3_nt: TGTGCCAGCAGCTTAGAAGTAGGAGGGGGCCCACCCCGGGGCGAGACCCAGTACTTC
cdr3_aa: CASSLEVGGGPPRGETQYF
v_call: TRBV7-6
d_call: -
clone_size: -
j_call: TRBJ2-5

cdr3_nt: TGTGCCAGCAGTTTAATGCGGCAGAACACCGGGGAGCTGTTTTTT
cdr3_aa: CASSLMRQNTGELFF
v_call: TRBV28
d_call: -
clone_size: -
j_call: TRBJ2-2

cdr3_nt: TGTGCCAGTAGTTGGTGGATGGGACAGGGCCGCAATCAGCCCCAGCATTTT
cdr3_aa: CASSWWMGQGRNQPQHF
v_call: TRBV19
d_call: TRBD1
clone_size: few
j_call: TRBJ1-5

cdr3_nt: TGTGCCAGCAGCAGAGGACTAGCTGGTGAGCAGTTCTTC
cdr3_aa: CASSRGLAGEQFF
v_call: TRBV2
d_call: TRBD2
clone_size: -
j_call: TRBJ2-1

cdr3_nt: TGTGCCAGCAGTCCTTTCGGCTATAATTCACCCCTCCACTTT
cdr3_aa: CASSPFGYNSPLHF
v_call: TRBV6-5
d_call: -
clone_size: -
j_call: TRBJ1-6

cdr3_nt: TGCGCCAGCAGTGACTCATTGGGGCAGGGAAAGGGGGAGCAGTACTTC
cdr3_aa: CASSDSLGQGKGEQYF
v_call: TRBV5-1
d_call: -
clone_size: -
j_call: TRBJ2-7

cdr3_nt: TGTGCTAGCAGCTCTGGACAGGGATCGAACACTGAAGCTTTCTTT
cdr3_aa: CASSSGQGSNTEAFF
v_call: TRBV7-7
d_call: TRBD1
clone_size: -
j_call: TRBJ1-1

cdr3_nt: TGTGCCAGCGCCCCGTCGTGGGGGGACTACGAGCAGTACTTC
cdr3_aa: CASAPSWGDYEQYF
v_call: TRBV6-5
d_call: -
clone_size: -
j_call: TRBJ2-7

cdr3_nt: TGCGCCAGCAGCACCACTTTGGGGGGGGCGACTGGGGCCAACGTCCTGACTTTC
cdr3_aa: CASSTTLGGATGANVLTF
v_call: TRBV5-1
d_call: -
clone_size: -
j_call: TRBJ2-6

cdr3_nt: TGTGCCACCAGCGGGGGGGATCAGCCCCAGCATTTT
cdr3_aa: CATSGGDQPQHF
v_call: TRBV15
d_call: -
clone_size: -
j_call: TRBJ1-5

cdr3_nt: TGCGCCAGCAGCTATAGGACTAGAAATGATGAGCAGTTCTTC
cdr3_aa: CASSYRTRNDEQFF
v_call: TRBV5-1
d_call: TRBD2
clone_size: -
j_call: TRBJ2-1

cdr3_nt: TGTGCCAGCAGTTACCTGGGCGGCAATCAGCCCCAGCATTTT
cdr3_aa: CASSYLGGNQPQHF
v_call: TRBV6-5
d_call: -
clone_size: -
j_call: TRBJ1-5

cdr3_nt: TGTGCCAGCAGCCCCCCGGGGGGCCCCAAACTGTTTTTT
cdr3_aa: CASSPPGGPKLFF
v_call: TRBV27
d_call: -
clone_size: -
j_call: TRBJ1-4

cdr3_nt: TGTGCCAGCAGCTCTCACGGGATCAGGCCCTACGAGCAGTACTTC
cdr3_aa: CASSSHGIRPYEQYF
v_call: TRBV11-3
d_call: -
clone_size: once
j_call: TRBJ2-7

cdr3_nt: TGTGCCATCAGTGAGAAGGGGGCACCTAATGAAAAACTGTTTTTT
cdr3_aa: CAISEKGAPNEKLFF
v_call: TRBV10-3
d_call: TRBD1
clone_size: once
j_call: TRBJ1-4

cdr3_nt: TGTGCCAGCAGCCAGCAGGGAAGTCCCTACAATGAGCAGTTCTTC
cdr3_aa: CASSQQGSPYNEQFF
v_call: TRBV6-1
d_call: -
clone_size: -
j_call: TRBJ2-1

cdr3_nt: TGTGCCACCAAACCTTCAACAGGGGGCGTCGGTCAGCCCCAGCATTTT
cdr3_aa: CATKPSTGGVGQPQHF
v_call: TRBV10-3
d_call: TRBD1
clone_size: -
j_call: TRBJ1-5

cdr3_nt: TGTGCCAGCAGCCAAGGGGCATCAGGGATGGAAGAGACCCAGTACTTC
cdr3_aa: CASSQGASGMEETQYF
v_call: TRBV4-2
d_call: -
clone_size: -
j_call: TRBJ2-5

cdr3_nt: TGCGCCAGCAGCTTGGGACAGGGATCCTACAATGAGCAGTTCTTC
cdr3_aa: CASSLGQGSYNEQFF
v_call: TRBV5-1
d_call: TRBD1
clone_size: -
j_call: TRBJ2-1

cdr3_nt: TGTGCCAGCAGCTTATTCGCGGCAGTGGGGGGCTATGGCTACACCTTC
cdr3_aa: CASSLFAAVGGYGYTF
v_call: TRBV11-2
d_call: -
clone_size: -
j_call: TRBJ1-2

cdr3_nt: TGTGCCAGTGCTCCGGGAGATCGGTCCTACGAGCAGTACTTC
cdr3_aa: CASAPGDRSYEQYF
v_call: TRBV19
d_call: -
clone_size: -
j_call: TRBJ2-7

cdr3_nt: TGTGCCAGCAGCTCGGAGCCGGGTGAGCAGTTCTTC
cdr3_aa: CASSSEPGEQFF
v_call: TRBV7-6
d_call: -
clone_size: -
j_call: TRBJ2-1

cdr3_nt: TGTGCCAGCAGTTACTCGGGGGGGGTCAACCACGAGCAGTACTTC
cdr3_aa: CASSYSGGVNHEQYF
v_call: TRBV6-5
d_call: TRBD2
clone_size: -
j_call: TRBJ2-7

cdr3_nt: TGTGCCAGCAGCTTGGGACAGGGGAGCACAGATACGCAGTATTTT
cdr3_aa: CASSLGQGSTDTQYF
v_call: TRBV7-9
d_call: TRBD1
clone_size: -
j_call: TRBJ2-3

cdr3_nt: TGTGCCAGCAGTTTGCGTTTTCTAGGGGGCACCATATATTTT
cdr3_aa: CASSLRFLGGTIYF
v_call: TRBV27
d_call: -
clone_size: once
j_call: TRBJ1-3

cdr3_nt: TGTGCCAGCAGCTTCCTTTGGACAATGAACACTGAAGCTTTCTTT
cdr3_aa: CASSFLWTMNTEAFF
v_call: TRBV7-2
d_call: -
clone_size: once
j_call: TRBJ1-1

cdr3_nt: TGTGCCAGCAGTTCCCATCCCAGGGGCGGGGAGACCCAGTACTTC
cdr3_aa: CASSSHPRGGETQYF
v_call: TRBV6-1
d_call: -
clone_size: -
j_call: TRBJ2-5

cdr3_nt: TGTGCCAGCAGTCTGATAAGGGACAGAGGCCAGCCCCAGCATTTT
cdr3_aa: CASSLIRDRGQPQHF
v_call: TRBV27
d_call: TRBD1
clone_size: -
j_call: TRBJ1-5

cdr3_nt: TGCGCCAGCAGCCAAGATCAGGGGACTAGCAGCACAGATACGCAGTATTTT
cdr3_aa: CASSQDQGTSSTDTQYF
v_call: TRBV4-1
d_call: TRBD2
clone_size: -
j_call: TRBJ2-3

cdr3_nt: TGTGCCAGCAGTGAAATTGGAGGGACCCAGTACTTC
cdr3_aa: CASSEIGGTQYF
v_call: TRBV6-5
d_call: -
clone_size: -
j_call: TRBJ2-5

cdr3_nt: TGCGCCAGCAGCTTGGAGCCTAGCGGGGGCTACACAGATACGCAGTATTTT
cdr3_aa: CASSLEPSGGYTDTQYF
v_call: TRBV5-1
d_call: TRBD2
clone_size: -
j_call: TRBJ2-3

cdr3_nt: TGTGCCACCAGCAGAGATAGGGACGCAGGGGCCGTCTTC
cdr3_aa: CATSRDRDAGAVF
v_call: TRBV15
d_call: -
clone_size: -
j_call: TRBJ2-7

cdr3_nt: TGTGCCAGCAGTTTAAGGACAGGGGGCGTGGGTGGCTACACCTTC
cdr3_aa: CASSLRTGGVGGYTF
v_call: TRBV27
d_call: TRBD1
clone_size: few
j_call: TRBJ1-2

cdr3_nt: TGCGCCAGCAGCTCCTTCCGCGGCAGGGCTGGGGCCAACGTCCTGACTTTC
cdr3_aa: CASSSFRGRAGANVLTF
v_call: TRBV5-1
d_call: -
clone_size: -
j_call: TRBJ2-6

cdr3_nt: TGTGCCAGCAGCCCTACGGGACAGGGCTGGAATGAGCAGTTCTTC
cdr3_aa: CASSPTGQGWNEQFF
v_call: TRBV5-6
d_call: TRBD1
clone_size: few
j_call: TRBJ2-1

cdr3_nt: TGTGCCAGCAGCTCCCGGACTCTCAGCACAGATACGCAGTATTTT
cdr3_aa: CASSSRTLSTDTQYF
v_call: TRBV7-8
d_call: -
clone_size: -
j_call: TRBJ2-3

cdr3_nt: TGTGCCAGCAGGACCAGGGGGACTGGGGCCAACGTCCTGACTTTC
cdr3_aa: CASRTRGTGANVLTF
v_call: TRBV6-6
d_call: TRBD1
clone_size: once
j_call: TRBJ2-6

cdr3_nt: TGTGCCAGCAGTCTTCTAGCGGGAGATAACAATGAGCAGTTCTTC
cdr3_aa: CASSLLAGDNNEQFF
v_call: TRBV2
d_call: TRBD2
clone_size: few
j_call: TRBJ2-1

cdr3_nt: TGCGCCAGCAGCCAAGGTGGAACGGGGCCGCGGGGTACGCAGTATTTT
cdr3_aa: CASSQGGTGPRGTQYF
v_call: TRBV4-1
d_call: -
clone_size: -
j_call: TRBJ2-3